The 25 T cell receptor beta chains below all came from one sample that was sequenced in a study of blood T cell repertoires in COVID-19. TCRdb's table, derived via immunoSEQ multiplex PCR, lists solely in-frame clones and lacks some. In the table there are hundreds of thousands of clones, about 87% of which are singletons. Sequenced sample: PBMCs or T cells enriched from blood (not recorded which). Every receptor here comes from a woman aged 45-59 years who had recovered from COVID-19.

In its sample, this clone was seen once. The chain is built from TRBV9 and TRBJ2-3; a possible D gene is TRBD1 (6 bases). The germline V gene has CDR1 SGDLS and CDR2 YYNGEE. The CDR3 spans 15 residues. V was trimmed by 4 bases and J by 0 bases, leaving 12 bases between them. In DNA form, the CDR3 reads TGTGCCAGCAGCCCTCAGGGGCGTAGCACAGATACGCAGTATTTT. Its translation is CASSPQGRSTDTQYF. The full variable domain, completed using reference TRBV9 and TRBJ2-3, is DSGVTQTPKHLITATGQRVTLRCSPRSGDLSVYWYQQSLDQGLQFLIQYYNGEERAKGNILERFSAQQFPDLHSELNLSSLELGDSALYFCASSPQGRSTDTQYFGPGTRLTVL.

This sequence joins TRBV29-1 and TRBJ2-1, with 10 bases matching TRBD2. CDR1 is SQVTM and CDR2 is ANQGSEA in the germline V gene. The CDR3 covers 11 residues. The CDR3 region is CLAGEYNEQFF. Written as DNA, the CDR3 is TGCCTAGCGGGAGAGTACAATGAGCAGTTCTTC.

V and J are TRBV4-3 and TRBJ1-2; D possibly corresponds to TRBD1 (5 bases). This CDR3 comprises 13 residues. The germline gives CDR1 LGHNA, CDR2 YSLEER. Trimming removed 3 bases at V and 4 bases at J, with 9 bases between. The CDR3 region has the DNA TGCGCCAGCAGCCACCCCGGGGGCTATGGCTACACCTTC. Translation: CASSHPGGYGYTF.

The rearrangement joins TRBV19 to TRBJ2-3, with TRBD2 identical over 10 bases. V gave up 5 bases and J gave up 3 bases; unmatched junction bases: 8. CDR1 LNHDA and CDR2 SQIVND come from the germline V gene (reference sequence). The CDR3 contains 16 residues. The CDR3 reads CASSCLSGRETDTQYF. The CDR3 DNA is TGTGCCAGTAGTTGCCTCAGCGGGAGGGAAACAGATACGCAGTATTTT. The entire variable domain, with the rest obtained from reference TRBV19 and TRBJ2-3, is as follows: DGGITQSPKYLFRKEGQNVTLSCEQNLNHDAMYWYRQDPGQGLRLIYYSQIVNDFQKGDIAEGYSVSREKKESFPLTVTSAQKNPTAFYLCASSCLSGRETDTQYFGPGTRLTVL.

The V gene is TRBV9, the J gene TRBJ2-1; D gene uncertain. Trimming removed 0 bases at V and 0 bases at J, with 7 bases between. This CDR3 region has 15 residues. The germline CDR1 and CDR2 sequences are SGDLS and YYNGEE. The CDR3, as DNA: TGTGCCAGCAGCGTAGAACACCTCTCCTACAATGAGCAGTTCTTC. Its protein is CASSVEHLSYNEQFF.

The genes are TRBV3-1 (or the pseudogene TRBV3-2) and TRBJ1-1; D call uncertain. Trimming removed 4 bases from V and 4 bases from J, with 19 bases in between. Germline V CDR1 and CDR2: LGHDT, YNNKEL (reference sequence). The CDR3 has 16 amino acids. The CDR3 protein is CASSRLRGLLGTEAFF. The CDR3 nucleotides are TGTGCCAGCAGCCGATTACGAGGGTTGTTGGGCACTGAAGCTTTCTTT.

The chain links TRBV6-5 to TRBJ1-1; TRBD1 is a possible D gene (5 bases). Germline lookup yields CDR1 MNHEY and CDR2 SVGAGI. This CDR3 region has 13 residues. The germline V and J ends were trimmed by 6 bases and 3 bases, with 11 bases remaining between them. CDR3 DNA sequence: TGTGCCAGCAGGAGACAGATTGACACTGAAGCTTTCTTT. It codes for CASRRQIDTEAFF.

V usage is TRBV6-1 and J usage is TRBJ1-5, with 9 bases matching TRBD1. CDR3 length equals 17 residues. The germline gives CDR1 MNHNS, CDR2 SASEGT. V lost 2 bases to trimming and J lost 8 bases; unmatched junction nucleotides: 13. CDR3 sequence: CASSERRTGQGFKPQHF. CDR3 bases: TGTGCCAGCAGTGAACGAAGAACGGGACAGGGCTTCAAGCCCCAGCATTTT.

This chain connects TRBV4-2 to TRBJ2-7, with 10 bases matching TRBD2. The CDR3 extends over 18 amino acids. J was trimmed by 0 bases and V by 1 base; bases with no gene match: 9. The germline gives CDR1 LGHNA, CDR2 YNFKEQ. The CDR3 is CASSQGGSGRPLSYEQYF. The CDR3 nucleotides read TGTGCCAGCAGCCAAGGGGGTAGCGGGAGGCCACTCTCCTACGAGCAGTACTTC.

J is TRBJ2-7 and V is TRBV30, with TRBD1 identical over 9 bases. Germline CDR1 and CDR2: GTSNPN and SVGIG (reference sequence). The CDR3 sequence is 14 residues long. V gave up 6 bases and J gave up 1 base; unmatched junction bases: 7. The CDR3 DNA reads as TGTGCCTGCCTCCGGGACAGGGTATCCTACGAGCAGTACTTC. This gives the protein CACLRDRVSYEQYF.

In regard to this clone: A junction end diverges from the germline sequence, so it may reflect a read error. The V and J genes are TRBV30 and TRBJ1-1; possible D gene TRBD1, 6 bases. This CDR3 comprises 14 residues. The germline V gene has CDR1 GTSNPN and CDR2 SVGIG (reference sequence). CDR3 DNA sequence: TGTGCCTGGAGTGTATCAGGGGTGAAAACTGAAGCTTTCTTT. Translating gives CAWSVSGVKTEAFF.

The gene calls are TRBV30 and TRBJ2-7, with a weak D call TRBD1 (5 bases). The CDR3 length is 13 residues. Trimming removed 4 bases from V and 3 bases from J, with 13 bases in between. Germline loops: CDR1 GTSNPN, CDR2 SVGIG (reference sequence). In nucleotides, the CDR3 is TGTGCCTGGACTAGGACACCAGGCTACGAGCAGTACTTC. This encodes CAWTRTPGYEQYF.

This clone came up once. The genes are TRBV19 and TRBJ2-2; 7 bases are shared with TRBD2. Germline V gives CDR1 LNHDA, CDR2 SQIVND (reference sequence). Trimming cost V 0 bases and J 0 bases; bases outside gene matches: 4. The CDR3 loop spans 17 amino acids. CDR3 in DNA: TGTGCCAGTAGTATAGATCCGGGGAGGGCGAACACCGGGGAGCTGTTTTTT. Its protein is CASSIDPGRANTGELFF.

The chain couples TRBV27 to TRBJ1-1; 10 bases match TRBD1. This CDR3 is built from 14 residues. The germline gives CDR1 MNHEY, CDR2 SMNVEV (reference sequence). V lost 6 bases to trimming and J lost 3 bases; unmatched junction nucleotides: 4. For the CDR3, the DNA is TGTGCCAGCAGGGACAGGGGGGCGGACACTGAAGCTTTCTTT. This codes for CASRDRGADTEAFF.

The chain links TRBV29-1 to TRBJ1-1; tentatively, D is TRBD1 (6 bases). Germline values: CDR1 SQVTM, CDR2 ANQGSEA. The CDR3 sequence is 12 residues long. V was clipped by 7 bases and J by 5 bases, with 14 bases between them. The CDR3 sequence is CSDTGLRTEAFF. The CDR3 region has the DNA TGCAGCGATACAGGGCTGAGGACTGAAGCTTTCTTT.

This clone has only a few counts. The J gene is TRBJ1-1, the V gene TRBV12-3 or TRBV12-4; D is unclear. V lost 7 bases, J lost 8 bases, and 17 bases lay in between. The length of the CDR3 is 13 residues. The CDR3 reads CASTIYASNEAFF. DNA of the CDR3: TGTGCCAGCACTATTTATGCTTCGAACGAAGCTTTCTTT.

The V and J genes are TRBV19 and TRBJ2-6; D perhaps matches TRBD1 (6 bases). Looked up from germline, CDR1 is LNHDA and CDR2 is SQIVND (reference sequence). Trimming took off 4 bases at V and 1 base at J, with 23 bases between the two ends. CDR3 size: 20 residues. CDR3 coding DNA: TGTGCCAGTAGTACTCCGAGGATCAGGGGTGGGAGTTCTGGGGCCAACGTCCTGACTTTC. Translated: CASSTPRIRGGSSGANVLTF.

The chain links TRBV28 to TRBJ1-6; possibly TRBD1 for D (5 bases). The CDR3 contains 16 residues. In germline, CDR1 is MDHEN, CDR2 SYDVKM. Trimming stripped 5 bases from V and 5 bases from J, with 16 bases between. CDR3 sequence: CASSPWGVEDNSPLHF. The CDR3 nucleotides read TGTGCCAGCAGTCCCTGGGGGGTAGAGGATAATTCACCCCTCCACTTT.

The chain joins TRBV28 to TRBJ2-4; 7 bases map to TRBD1. The junction had 5 bases not matched to a gene; V was cut back by 5 bases and J by 1 base. The CDR3 loop spans 15 amino acids. Germline V gene lookup returns CDR1 MDHEN and CDR2 SYDVKM. CDR3 sequence: CASSRGGAAKNIQYF. The CDR3 region has the DNA TGTGCCAGCAGTCGAGGGGGCGCCGCCAAAAACATTCAGTACTTC.

This clone was seen a single time. This chain joins TRBV7-8 and TRBJ1-1; 7 positions agree with TRBD1. Germline V gene lookup returns CDR1 SGHVS and CDR2 FQNEAQ. V gave up 4 bases and J gave up 3 bases; unmatched junction bases: 11. This CDR3 has 16 residues. The CDR3 region is CASSYLDRATHTEAFF. CDR3 coding DNA: TGTGCCAGCAGCTATCTAGACAGGGCCACGCACACTGAAGCTTTCTTT.

The CDR3, as DNA: TGTGCCAGCAGTCTATACGGACTTGGGGAGAGCGAGCAGTACTTC. Translating it yields CASSLYGLGESEQYF. The V gene is TRBV27, the J gene TRBJ2-7; D may be TRBD2 (5 bases). The CDR3 length is 15 residues. Germline values: CDR1 MNHEY, CDR2 SMNVEV (reference sequence). Trimming took 5 bases from V and 6 from J, leaving 20 bases between them.

The rearrangement joins TRBV7-3 to TRBJ1-4; 7 bases map to TRBD1. The CDR3 extends over 18 amino acids. Germline CDR1 SGHTA, CDR2 FQGTGA. J lost 0 bases, V lost 3 bases, and 10 bases had no gene match. The CDR3 here is CASSFAVGRGATNEKLFF. The CDR3, as DNA: TGTGCCAGCAGCTTTGCGGTTGGCAGGGGGGCAACTAATGAAAAACTGTTTTTT.

This chain uses TRBV14 with TRBJ1-4, with TRBD1 matching 9 bases. This CDR3 is 15 amino acids long. Looked up from germline, CDR1 is SGHDN and CDR2 is FVKESK. The J segment lost 7 bases and the V segment lost 0 bases, leaving 3 bases of the junction unmatched. Here the CDR3 reads CASSQDLGQGEKLFF. CDR3 bases: TGTGCCAGCAGCCAAGATTTGGGACAGGGTGAAAAACTGTTTTTT.

This chain connects TRBV18 to TRBJ2-3; 10 bases align to TRBD2. Germline V lookup: CDR1 KGHSH, CDR2 LQKENI. Trimming removed 0 bases from V and 0 bases from J; junction bases left unmatched: 15. The CDR3 runs to 21 residues. The CDR3 coding sequence is TGTGCCAGCTCACCACCGTTTTCGAGGACTAGCGGAGACTCTAGCACAGATACGCAGTATTTT. It translates to CASSPPFSRTSGDSSTDTQYF.

The chain's CDR3 is CASSRGDTQYF. The CDR3 coding sequence is TGCGCCAGCAGCCGCGGAGATACGCAGTATTTT. This chain uses TRBV5-1 with TRBJ2-3; D ambiguous. Trimming shortened V by 4 bases and J by 5 bases, and 5 bases separated the two germline ends. Looked up from germline, CDR1 is SGHRS and CDR2 is YFSETQ. The length of the CDR3 is 11 residues.